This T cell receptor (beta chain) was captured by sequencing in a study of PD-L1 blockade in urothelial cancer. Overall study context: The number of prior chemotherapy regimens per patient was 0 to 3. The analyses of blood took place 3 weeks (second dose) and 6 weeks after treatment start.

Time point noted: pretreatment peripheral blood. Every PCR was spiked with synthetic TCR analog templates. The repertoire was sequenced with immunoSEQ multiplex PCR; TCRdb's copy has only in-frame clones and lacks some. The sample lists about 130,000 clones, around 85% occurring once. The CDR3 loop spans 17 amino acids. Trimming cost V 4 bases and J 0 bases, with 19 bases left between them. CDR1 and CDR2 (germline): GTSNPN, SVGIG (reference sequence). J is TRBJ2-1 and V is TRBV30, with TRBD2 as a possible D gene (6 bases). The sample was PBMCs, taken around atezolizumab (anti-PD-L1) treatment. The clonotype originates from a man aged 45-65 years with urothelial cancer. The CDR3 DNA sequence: TGTGCCTGGATTCACGGGAGCAAAATAAGCTCCTACAATGAGCAGTTCTTC. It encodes CAWIHGSKISSYNEQFF.